This is a list of T cell receptor beta chains from one sample in a study of OX40 agonist ivuxolimab in advanced cancers. Generated by immunoSEQ multiplex PCR, the TCRdb table keeps only in-frame clones and is missing some. This sample has about 43,000 clones, with approximately 84% found just once. Sequenced here: CD4+ or CD8+ T cells sorted from blood, sampled in a trial of the OX40 agonist ivuxolimab. These receptors were taken from an adult with an advanced solid tumor such as melanoma, head and neck, liver or kidney cancer. Each CDR3 is given with its conserved first and last residue. Fields, in order: J gene, V gene, CDR3 protein.

J: TRBJ1-5; V: TRBV19; CDR3: CASRLIGDVQPQHF
J: TRBJ1-1; V: TRBV10-2; CDR3: CASSGSGAEAFF
J: TRBJ1-6; V: TRBV7-8; CDR3: CASSLVGHNSPLHF
J: TRBJ2-6; V: TRBV29-1; CDR3: CSVVSVHSGANVLTF
J: TRBJ2-6; V: TRBV7-9; CDR3: CASSLAASGANVLTF
J: TRBJ2-7; V: TRBV19; CDR3: CASSIWGLADYEQYF
J: TRBJ2-3; V: TRBV6-5; CDR3: CASSYSGGTPDTQYF
J: TRBJ2-3; V: TRBV28; CDR3: CASSHPPRESTDTQYF
J: TRBJ2-3; V: TRBV9; CDR3: CASSAGQGPDTQYF
J: TRBJ2-7; V: TRBV18; CDR3: CASSPPLENYEQYF
J: TRBJ2-7; V: TRBV29-1; CDR3: CSVEEEPGDEQYF
J: TRBJ1-3; V: TRBV7-9; CDR3: CASSSSMMGPAGNTIYF
J: TRBJ1-1; V: TRBV28; CDR3: CASSSSGRDTEAFF
J: TRBJ2-3; V: TRBV11-1; CDR3: CASSHVGAVTDTQYF